This T cell receptor beta chain was sequenced in a study of human T cells and chemical hapten exposure. Study overall: How much TCR each sample yielded varied, mostly because pooled library volumes differed slightly. Overall study findings and caveats: Because all patients had alopecia, their immune responses might differ from healthy ones.

V gave up 2 bases and J gave up 3 bases; unmatched junction bases: 11. This CDR3 region has 17 residues. Germline CDR1 reads MNHNS; CDR2 reads SASEGT. The time point here: patch test 3, about 24 weeks after DPC sensitization. The treatment was: therapeutic diphenylcyclopropenone sensitization with weekly scalp DPC. This clonotype was seen at least ten times. Antigen: not known. MiXCR, applied by TCRdb to the RACE reads, yields one record per CDR3 protein. The data hold 95,000 to 150,000 distinct CDR3 sequences, with 11% observed a single time. This clonotype was sampled from a woman aged 45-60 years with alopecia areata. Some clones in this sample may be carry-over from other donors' samples. The chain recombines TRBV6-1 with TRBJ2-7; 9 nucleotides align to TRBD2. This specimen was whole blood, taken in connection with sensitization to the hapten diphenylcyclopropenone (DPC). The CDR3 is CASSEYGLRGGYYEQYF. CDR3 bases: TGTGCCAGCAGTGAATATGGATTGCGGGGGGGCTACTACGAGCAGTACTTC.